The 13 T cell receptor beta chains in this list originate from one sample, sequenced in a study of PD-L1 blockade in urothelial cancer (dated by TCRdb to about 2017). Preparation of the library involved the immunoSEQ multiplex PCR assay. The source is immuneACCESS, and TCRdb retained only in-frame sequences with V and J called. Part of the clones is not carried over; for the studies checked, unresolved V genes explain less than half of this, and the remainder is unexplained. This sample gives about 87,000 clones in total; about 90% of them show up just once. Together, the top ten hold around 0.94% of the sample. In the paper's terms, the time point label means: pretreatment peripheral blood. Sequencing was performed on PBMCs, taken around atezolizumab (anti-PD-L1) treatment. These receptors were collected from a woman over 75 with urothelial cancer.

CDR3 sequence (DNA): TGCGCCAGCGGCCGGGACTCGATGACAGATACGCAGTATTTT. Translated: CASGRDSMTDTQYF. The chain joins TRBV5-1 to TRBJ2-3, with D possibly being TRBD2 (6 bases). This CDR3 contains 14 residues. V was trimmed by 7 bases and J by 3 bases, leaving 15 bases between them. Germline CDR1 is SGHRS and CDR2 is YFSETQ.

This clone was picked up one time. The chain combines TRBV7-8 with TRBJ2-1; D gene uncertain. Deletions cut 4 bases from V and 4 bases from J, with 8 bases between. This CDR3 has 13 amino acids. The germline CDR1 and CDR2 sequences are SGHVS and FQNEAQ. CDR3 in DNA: TGTGCCAGCAGCTCTAGGCTGTACAATGAGCAGTTCTTC. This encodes CASSSRLYNEQFF. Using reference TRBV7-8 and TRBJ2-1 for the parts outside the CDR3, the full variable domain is GAGVSQSPRYKVAKRGQDVALRCDPISGHVSLFWYQQALGQGPEFLTYFQNEAQLDKSGLPSDRFFAERPEGSVSTLKIQRTQQEDSAVYLCASSSRLYNEQFFGPGTRLTVL.

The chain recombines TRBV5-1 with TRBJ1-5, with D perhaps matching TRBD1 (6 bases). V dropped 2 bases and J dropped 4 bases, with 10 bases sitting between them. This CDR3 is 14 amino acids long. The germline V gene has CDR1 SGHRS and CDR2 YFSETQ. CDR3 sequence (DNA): TGCGCCAGCAGCTTAGGCAGGGGAAATCAGCCCCAGCATTTT. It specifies CASSLGRGNQPQHF.

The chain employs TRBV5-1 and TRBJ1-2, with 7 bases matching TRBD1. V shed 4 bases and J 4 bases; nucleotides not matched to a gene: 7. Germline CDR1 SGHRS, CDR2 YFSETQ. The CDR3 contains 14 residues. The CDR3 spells CASSPGQEGYGYTF. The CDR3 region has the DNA TGCGCCAGCAGCCCAGGACAGGAGGGCTATGGCTACACCTTC.

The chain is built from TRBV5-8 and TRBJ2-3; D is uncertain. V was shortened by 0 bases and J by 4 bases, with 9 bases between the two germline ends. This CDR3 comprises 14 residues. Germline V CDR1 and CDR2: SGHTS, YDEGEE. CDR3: CASSLGRLADTQYF. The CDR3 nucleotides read TGTGCCAGCAGCTTGGGCAGGTTAGCAGATACGCAGTATTTT.

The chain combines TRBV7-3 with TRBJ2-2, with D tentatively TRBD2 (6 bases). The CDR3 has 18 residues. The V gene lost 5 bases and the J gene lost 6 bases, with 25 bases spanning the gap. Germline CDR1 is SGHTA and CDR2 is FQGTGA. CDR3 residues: CASSRAVGPRRGPGELFF. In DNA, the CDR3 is TGTGCCAGCAGCCGGGCGGTTGGGCCCCGGAGGGGTCCCGGGGAGCTGTTTTTT.

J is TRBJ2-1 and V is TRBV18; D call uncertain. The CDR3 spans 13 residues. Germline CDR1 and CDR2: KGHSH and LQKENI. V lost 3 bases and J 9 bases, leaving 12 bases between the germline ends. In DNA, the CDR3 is TGTGCCAGCTCACCTTCGATTACCGGTGAGCAGTTCTTC. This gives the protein CASSPSITGEQFF.

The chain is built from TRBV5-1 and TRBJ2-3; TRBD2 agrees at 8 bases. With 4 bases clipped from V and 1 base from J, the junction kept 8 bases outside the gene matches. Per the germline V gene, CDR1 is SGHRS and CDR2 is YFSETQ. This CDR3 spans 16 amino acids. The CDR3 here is CASSDSSGWGTDTQYF. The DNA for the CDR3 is TGCGCCAGCAGCGACTCTAGCGGGTGGGGCACAGATACGCAGTATTTT. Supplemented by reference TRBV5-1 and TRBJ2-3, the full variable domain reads KAGVTQTPRYLIKTRGQQVTLSCSPISGHRSVSWYQQTPGQGLQFLFEYFSETQRNKGNFPGRFSGRQFSNSRSEMNVSTLELGDSALYLCASSDSSGWGTDTQYFGPGTRLTVL.

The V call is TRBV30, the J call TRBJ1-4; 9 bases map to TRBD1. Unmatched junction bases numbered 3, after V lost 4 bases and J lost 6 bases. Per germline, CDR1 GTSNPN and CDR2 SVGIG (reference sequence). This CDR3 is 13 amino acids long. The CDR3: CAWKGQGHEKLFF. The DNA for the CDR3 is TGTGCCTGGAAAGGACAGGGGCATGAAAAACTGTTTTTT.

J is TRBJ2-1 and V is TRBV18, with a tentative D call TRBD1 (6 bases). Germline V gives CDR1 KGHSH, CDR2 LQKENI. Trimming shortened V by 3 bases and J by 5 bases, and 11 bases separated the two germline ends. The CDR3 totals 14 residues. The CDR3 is CASSPRGQDNEQFF. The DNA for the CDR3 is TGTGCCAGCTCACCTAGGGGACAAGACAATGAGCAGTTCTTC.

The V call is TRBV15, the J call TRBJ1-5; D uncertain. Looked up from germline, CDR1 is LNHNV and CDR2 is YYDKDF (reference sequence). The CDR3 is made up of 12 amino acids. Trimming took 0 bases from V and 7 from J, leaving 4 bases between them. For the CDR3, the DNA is TGTGCCACCAGCAGAGACGGGCAGCCCCAGCATTTT. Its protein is CATSRDGQPQHF.

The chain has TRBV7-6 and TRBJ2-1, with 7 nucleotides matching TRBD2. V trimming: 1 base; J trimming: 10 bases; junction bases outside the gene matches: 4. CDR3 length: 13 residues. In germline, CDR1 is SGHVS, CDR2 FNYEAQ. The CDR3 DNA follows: TGTGCCAGCAGCTTAGTGAGGGAGGGGGAGCAGTTCTTC. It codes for CASSLVREGEQFF.

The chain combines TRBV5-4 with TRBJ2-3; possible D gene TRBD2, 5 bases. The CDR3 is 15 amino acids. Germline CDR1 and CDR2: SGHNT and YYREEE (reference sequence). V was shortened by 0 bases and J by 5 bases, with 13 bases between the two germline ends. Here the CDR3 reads CASSLAGSRGDTQYF. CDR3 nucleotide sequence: TGTGCCAGCAGCTTGGCCGGGTCCCGGGGAGATACGCAGTATTTT.